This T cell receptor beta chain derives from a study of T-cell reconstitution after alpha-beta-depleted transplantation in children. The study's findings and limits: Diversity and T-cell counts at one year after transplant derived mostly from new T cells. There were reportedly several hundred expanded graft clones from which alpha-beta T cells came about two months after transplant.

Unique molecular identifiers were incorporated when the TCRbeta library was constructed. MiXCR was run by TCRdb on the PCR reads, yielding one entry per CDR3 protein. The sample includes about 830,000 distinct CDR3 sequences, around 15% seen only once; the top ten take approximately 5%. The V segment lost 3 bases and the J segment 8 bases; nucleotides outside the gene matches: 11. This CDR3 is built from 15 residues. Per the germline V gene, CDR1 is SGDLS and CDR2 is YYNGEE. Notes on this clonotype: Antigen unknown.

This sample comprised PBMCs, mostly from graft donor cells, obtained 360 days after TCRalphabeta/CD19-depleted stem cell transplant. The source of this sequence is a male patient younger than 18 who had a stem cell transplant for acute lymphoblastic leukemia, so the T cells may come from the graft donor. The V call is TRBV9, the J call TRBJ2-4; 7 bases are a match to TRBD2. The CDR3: CASSARGSVPDIQYF. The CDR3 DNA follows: TGTGCCAGCAGCGCACGCGGGAGCGTTCCGGACATTCAGTACTTC.